This T cell receptor (beta chain) was found in a study of somatic mutations in cytotoxic T cells in rheumatoid arthritis. Study-wide context: Flow sorting of some V beta antibody-stained T cells reached nearly 100% purity, with V beta1+ cells also TCRB-sequenced.

This CDR3 has 16 amino acids. V gave up 5 bases and J gave up 1 base; unmatched junction bases: 5. Looked up from germline, CDR1 is SEHNR and CDR2 is FQNEAQ (reference sequence). The repertoire was sequenced with immunoSEQ multiplex PCR; TCRdb's copy has only in-frame clones and lacks some. The table lists approximately 20,000 clones, 85% of them singletons, with under 8% in the top ten. Study-level results: Of about 62 patients, several had a largest CD8+ clone that exceeded 20% of CD8+ cells.

Of note for this clone: Antigen: not known.

The receptor comes from a woman in her thirties or forties with rheumatoid arthritis. The chain links TRBV7-9 to TRBJ2-4, with TRBD1 identical over 10 bases. Sequences were obtained from CD8+ T cells sorted from blood. For the CDR3, the DNA is TGTGCCAGCAGCCCGACAGGGGGCGCGGCCAAAAACATTCAGTACTTC. As protein: CASSPTGGAAKNIQYF.